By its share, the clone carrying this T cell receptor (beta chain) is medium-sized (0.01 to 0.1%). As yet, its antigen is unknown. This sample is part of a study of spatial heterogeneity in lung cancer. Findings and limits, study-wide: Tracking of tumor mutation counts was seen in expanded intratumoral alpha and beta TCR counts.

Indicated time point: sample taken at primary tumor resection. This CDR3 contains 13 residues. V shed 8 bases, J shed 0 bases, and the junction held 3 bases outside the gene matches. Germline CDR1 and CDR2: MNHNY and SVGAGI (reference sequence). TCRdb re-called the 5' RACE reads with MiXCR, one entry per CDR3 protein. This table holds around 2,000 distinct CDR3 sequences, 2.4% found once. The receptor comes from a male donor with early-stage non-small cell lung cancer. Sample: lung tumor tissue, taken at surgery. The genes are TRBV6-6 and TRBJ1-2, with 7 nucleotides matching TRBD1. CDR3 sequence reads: CASGDRANYGYTF. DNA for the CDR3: TGTGCCAGCGGGGACAGAGCTAACTATGGCTACACCTTC.